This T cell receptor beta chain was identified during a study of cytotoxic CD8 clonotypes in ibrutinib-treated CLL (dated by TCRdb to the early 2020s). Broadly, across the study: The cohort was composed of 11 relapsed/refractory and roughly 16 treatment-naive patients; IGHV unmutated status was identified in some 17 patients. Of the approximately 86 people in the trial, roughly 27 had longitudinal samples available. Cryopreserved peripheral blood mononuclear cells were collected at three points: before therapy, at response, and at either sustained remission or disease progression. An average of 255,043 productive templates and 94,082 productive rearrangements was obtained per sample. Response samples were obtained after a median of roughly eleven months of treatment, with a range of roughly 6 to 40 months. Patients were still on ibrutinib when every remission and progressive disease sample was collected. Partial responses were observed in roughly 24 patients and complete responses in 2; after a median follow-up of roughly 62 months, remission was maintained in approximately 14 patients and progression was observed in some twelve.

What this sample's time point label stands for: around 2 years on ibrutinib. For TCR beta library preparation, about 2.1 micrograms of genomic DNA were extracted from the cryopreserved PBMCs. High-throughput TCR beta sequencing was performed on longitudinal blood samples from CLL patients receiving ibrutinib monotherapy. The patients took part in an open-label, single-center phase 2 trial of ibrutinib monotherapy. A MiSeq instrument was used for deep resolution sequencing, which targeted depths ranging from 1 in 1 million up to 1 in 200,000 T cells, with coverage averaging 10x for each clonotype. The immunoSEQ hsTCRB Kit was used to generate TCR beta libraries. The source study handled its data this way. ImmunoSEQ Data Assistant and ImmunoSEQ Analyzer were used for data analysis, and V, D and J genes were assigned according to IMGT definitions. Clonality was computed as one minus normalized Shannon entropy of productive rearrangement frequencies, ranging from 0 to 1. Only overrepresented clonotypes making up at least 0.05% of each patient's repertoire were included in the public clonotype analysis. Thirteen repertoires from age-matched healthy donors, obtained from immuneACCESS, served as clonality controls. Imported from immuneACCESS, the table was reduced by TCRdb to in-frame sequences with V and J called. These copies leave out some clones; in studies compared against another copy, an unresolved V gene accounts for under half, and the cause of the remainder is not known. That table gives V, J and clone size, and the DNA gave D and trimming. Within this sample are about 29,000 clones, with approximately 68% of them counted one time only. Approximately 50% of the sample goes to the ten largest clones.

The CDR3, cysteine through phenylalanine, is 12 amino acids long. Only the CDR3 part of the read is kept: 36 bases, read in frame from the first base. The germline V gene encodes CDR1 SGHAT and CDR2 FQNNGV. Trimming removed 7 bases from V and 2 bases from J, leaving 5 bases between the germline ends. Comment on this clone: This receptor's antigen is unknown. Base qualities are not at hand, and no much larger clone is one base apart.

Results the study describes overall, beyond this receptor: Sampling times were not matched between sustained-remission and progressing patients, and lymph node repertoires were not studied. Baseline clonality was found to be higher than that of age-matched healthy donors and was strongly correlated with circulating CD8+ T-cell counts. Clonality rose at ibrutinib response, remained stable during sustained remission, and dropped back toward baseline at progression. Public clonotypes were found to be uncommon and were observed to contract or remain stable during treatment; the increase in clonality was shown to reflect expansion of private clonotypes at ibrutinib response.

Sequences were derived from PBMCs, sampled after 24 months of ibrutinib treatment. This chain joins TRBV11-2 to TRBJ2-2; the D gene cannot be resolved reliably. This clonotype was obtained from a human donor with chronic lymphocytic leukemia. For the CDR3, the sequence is CASTLNTGELFF. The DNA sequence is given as TGTGCCAGCACTCTAAACACCGGGGAGCTGTTTTTT.